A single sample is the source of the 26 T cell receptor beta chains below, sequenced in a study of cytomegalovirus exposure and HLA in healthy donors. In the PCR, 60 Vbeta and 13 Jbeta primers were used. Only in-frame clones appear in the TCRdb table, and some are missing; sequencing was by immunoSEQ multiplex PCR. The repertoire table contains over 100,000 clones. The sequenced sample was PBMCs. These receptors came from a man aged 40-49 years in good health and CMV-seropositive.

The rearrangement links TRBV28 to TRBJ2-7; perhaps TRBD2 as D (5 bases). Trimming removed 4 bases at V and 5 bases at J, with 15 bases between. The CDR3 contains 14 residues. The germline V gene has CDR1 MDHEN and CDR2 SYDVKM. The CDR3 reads CASSSQLGSNEQYF. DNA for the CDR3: TGTGCCAGCAGTTCTCAACTAGGGTCCAACGAGCAGTACTTC.

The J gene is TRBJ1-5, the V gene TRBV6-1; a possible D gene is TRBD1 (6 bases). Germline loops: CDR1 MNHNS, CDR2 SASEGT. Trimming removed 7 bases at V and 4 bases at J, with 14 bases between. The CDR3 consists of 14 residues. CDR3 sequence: CASILRGQNQPQHF. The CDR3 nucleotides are TGTGCCAGCATACTTCGAGGACAGAATCAGCCCCAGCATTTT.

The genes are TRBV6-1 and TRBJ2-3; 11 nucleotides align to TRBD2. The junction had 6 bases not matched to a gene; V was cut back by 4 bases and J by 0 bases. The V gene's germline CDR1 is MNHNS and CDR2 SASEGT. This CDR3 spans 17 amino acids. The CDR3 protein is CASSVASGRTSTDTQYF. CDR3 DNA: TGTGCCAGCAGTGTGGCTAGCGGGAGGACTAGCACAGATACGCAGTATTTT.

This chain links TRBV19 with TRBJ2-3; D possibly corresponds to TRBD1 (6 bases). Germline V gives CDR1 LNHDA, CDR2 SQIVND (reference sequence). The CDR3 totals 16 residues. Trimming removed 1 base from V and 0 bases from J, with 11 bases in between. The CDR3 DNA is TGTGCCAGTAGTATAGGGACAGAGATTAGCACAGATACGCAGTATTTT. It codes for CASSIGTEISTDTQYF.

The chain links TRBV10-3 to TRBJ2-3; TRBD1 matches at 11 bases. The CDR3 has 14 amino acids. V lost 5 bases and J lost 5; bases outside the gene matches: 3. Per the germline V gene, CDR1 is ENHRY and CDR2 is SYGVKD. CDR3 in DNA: TGTGCCATCAGTAAGGACAGGGGGCGAGATACGCAGTATTTT. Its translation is CAISKDRGRDTQYF.

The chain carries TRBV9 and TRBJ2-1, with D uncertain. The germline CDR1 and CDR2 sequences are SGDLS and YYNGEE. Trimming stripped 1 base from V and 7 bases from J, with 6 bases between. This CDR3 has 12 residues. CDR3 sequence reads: CASSVLDNEQFF. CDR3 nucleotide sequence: TGTGCCAGCAGCGTACTAGATAATGAGCAGTTCTTC. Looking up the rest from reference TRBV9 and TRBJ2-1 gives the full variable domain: DSGVTQTPKHLITATGQRVTLRCSPRSGDLSVYWYQQSLDQGLQFLIQYYNGEERAKGNILERFSAQQFPDLHSELNLSSLELGDSALYFCASSVLDNEQFFGPGTRLTVL.

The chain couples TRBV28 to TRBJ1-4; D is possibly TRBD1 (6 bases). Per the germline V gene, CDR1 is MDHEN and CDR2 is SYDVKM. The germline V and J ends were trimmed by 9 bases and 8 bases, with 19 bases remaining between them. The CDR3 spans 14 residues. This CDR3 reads CASALDSSREKLFF. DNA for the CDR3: TGTGCCAGTGCCCTGGACAGCTCTAGGGAAAAACTGTTTTTT. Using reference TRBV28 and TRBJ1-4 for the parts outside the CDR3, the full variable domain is DVKVTQSSRYLVKRTGEKVFLECVQDMDHENMFWYRQDPGLGLRLIYFSYDVKMKEKGDIPEGYSVSREKKERFSLILESASTNQTSMYLCASALDSSREKLFFGSGTQLSVL.

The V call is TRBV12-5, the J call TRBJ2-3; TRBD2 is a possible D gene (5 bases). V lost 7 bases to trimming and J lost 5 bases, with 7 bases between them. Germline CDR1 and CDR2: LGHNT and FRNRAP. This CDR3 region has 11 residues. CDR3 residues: CASARGDTQYF. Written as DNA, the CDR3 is TGTGCTAGTGCCCGGGGAGATACGCAGTATTTT.

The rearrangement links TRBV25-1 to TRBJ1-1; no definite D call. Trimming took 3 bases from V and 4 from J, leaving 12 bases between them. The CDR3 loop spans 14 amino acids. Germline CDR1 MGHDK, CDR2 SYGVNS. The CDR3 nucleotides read TGTGCCAGCAGTGAGCTTCAGGATAGCACTGAAGCTTTCTTT. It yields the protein CASSELQDSTEAFF.

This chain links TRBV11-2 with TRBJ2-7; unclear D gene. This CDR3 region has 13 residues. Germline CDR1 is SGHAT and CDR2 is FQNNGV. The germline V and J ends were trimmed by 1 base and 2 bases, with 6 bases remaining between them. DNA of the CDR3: TGTGCCAGCAGCTTAGGGGCAACCTACGAGCAGTACTTC. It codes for CASSLGATYEQYF.

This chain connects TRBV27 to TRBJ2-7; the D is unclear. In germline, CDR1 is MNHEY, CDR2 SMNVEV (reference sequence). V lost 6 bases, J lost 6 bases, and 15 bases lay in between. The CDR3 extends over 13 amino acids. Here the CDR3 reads CASSVAIPLEQYF. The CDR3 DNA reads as TGTGCCAGCAGCGTGGCCATCCCTCTCGAGCAGTACTTC.

The CDR3 bases are TGCGCCAGCAGCCGAGGTCAGGGGCGTTGGGATACGCAGTATTTT. Protein product: CASSRGQGRWDTQYF. The gene calls are TRBV4-1 and TRBJ2-3, with TRBD1 as a possible D gene (6 bases). Trimming took 4 bases from V and 6 from J, leaving 17 bases between them. The CDR3 is made up of 15 amino acids. CDR1 is MGHRA, CDR2 YSYEKL, per germline.

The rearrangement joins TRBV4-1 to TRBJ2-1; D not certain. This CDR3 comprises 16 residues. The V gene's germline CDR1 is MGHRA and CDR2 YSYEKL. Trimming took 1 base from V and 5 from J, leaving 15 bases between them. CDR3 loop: CASSQAGALFDNEQFF. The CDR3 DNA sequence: TGCGCCAGCAGCCAAGCTGGAGCCCTCTTTGACAATGAGCAGTTCTTC.

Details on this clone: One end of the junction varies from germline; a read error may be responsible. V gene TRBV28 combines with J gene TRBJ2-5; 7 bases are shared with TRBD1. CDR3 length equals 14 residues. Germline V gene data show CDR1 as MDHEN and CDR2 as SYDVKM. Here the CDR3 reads CASSVWDSQETQYF. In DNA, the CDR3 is TGTGCCAGCAGTGTATGGGACAGCCAAGAGACCCAGTACTTC.

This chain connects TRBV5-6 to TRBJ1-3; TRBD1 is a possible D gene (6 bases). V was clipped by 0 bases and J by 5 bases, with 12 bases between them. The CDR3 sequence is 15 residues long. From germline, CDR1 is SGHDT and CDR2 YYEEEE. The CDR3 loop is CASSLDAGARNTIYF. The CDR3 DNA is TGTGCCAGCAGCTTGGACGCAGGGGCGCGAAACACCATATATTTT.

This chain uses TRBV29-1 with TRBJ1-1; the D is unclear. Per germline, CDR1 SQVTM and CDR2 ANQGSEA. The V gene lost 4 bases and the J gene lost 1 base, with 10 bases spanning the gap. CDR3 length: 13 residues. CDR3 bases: TGCAGCGTTGTAGTGAATTGGAACACTGAAGCTTTCTTT. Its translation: CSVVVNWNTEAFF. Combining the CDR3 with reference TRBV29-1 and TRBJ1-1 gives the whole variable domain SAVISQKPSRDICQRGTSLTIQCQVDSQVTMMFWYRQQPGQSLTLIATANQGSEATYESGFVIDKFPISRPNLTFSTLTVSNMSPEDSSIYLCSVVVNWNTEAFFGQGTRLTVV.

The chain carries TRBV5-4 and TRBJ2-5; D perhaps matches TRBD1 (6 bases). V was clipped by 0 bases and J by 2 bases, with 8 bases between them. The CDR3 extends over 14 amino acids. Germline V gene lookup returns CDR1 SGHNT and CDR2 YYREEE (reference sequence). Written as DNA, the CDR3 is TGTGCCAGCAGCTTGGCAAGGGGGCAAGAGACCCAGTACTTC. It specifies CASSLARGQETQYF.

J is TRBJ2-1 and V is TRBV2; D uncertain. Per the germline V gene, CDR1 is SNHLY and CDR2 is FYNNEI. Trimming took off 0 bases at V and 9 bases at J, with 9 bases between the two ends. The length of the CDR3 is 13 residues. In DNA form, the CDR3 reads TGTGCCAGCAGTGAAGCGCGCCCCGGTGAGCAGTTCTTC. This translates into CASSEARPGEQFF.

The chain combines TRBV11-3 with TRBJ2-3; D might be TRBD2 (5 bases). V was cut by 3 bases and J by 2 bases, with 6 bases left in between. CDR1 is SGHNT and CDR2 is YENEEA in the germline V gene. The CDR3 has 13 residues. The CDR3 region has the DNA TGTGCCAGCAGCTTGCGGGTCACAGATACGCAGTATTTT. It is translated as CASSLRVTDTQYF.

As DNA, the CDR3 is TGTGCCAGCAGCCAAGGGCTTCTTTACGAGCAGTACTTC. It yields the protein CASSQGLLYEQYF. The chain recombines TRBV14 with TRBJ2-7, with no clear D. V was clipped by 1 base and J by 4 bases, with 8 bases between them. Germline V gene lookup returns CDR1 SGHDN and CDR2 FVKESK. The CDR3 has 13 residues.

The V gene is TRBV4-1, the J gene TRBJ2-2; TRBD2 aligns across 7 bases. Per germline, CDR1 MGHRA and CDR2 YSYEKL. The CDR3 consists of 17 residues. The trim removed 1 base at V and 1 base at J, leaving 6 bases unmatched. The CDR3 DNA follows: TGCGCCAGCAGCCAAGTGGCGGTAGCGGGGAACACCGGGGAGCTGTTTTTT. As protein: CASSQVAVAGNTGELFF.

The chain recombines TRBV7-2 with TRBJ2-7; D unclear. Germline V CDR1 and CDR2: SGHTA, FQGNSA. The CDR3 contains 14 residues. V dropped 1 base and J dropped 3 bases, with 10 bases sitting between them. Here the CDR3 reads CASSLERLDYEQYF. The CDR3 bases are TGTGCCAGCAGCTTAGAAAGGCTAGACTACGAGCAGTACTTC.

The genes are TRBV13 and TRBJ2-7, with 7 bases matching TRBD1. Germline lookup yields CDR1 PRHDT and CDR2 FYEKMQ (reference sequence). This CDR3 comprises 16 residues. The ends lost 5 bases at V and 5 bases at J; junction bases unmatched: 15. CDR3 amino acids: CASSATTGTVPNEQYF. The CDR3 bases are TGTGCCAGCAGCGCTACAACCGGGACAGTCCCTAACGAGCAGTACTTC.

The chain's CDR3 is CARRRDWKQETQYF. The CDR3 coding sequence is TGTGCCAGAAGACGGGACTGGAAACAAGAGACCCAGTACTTC. The chain carries TRBV5-3 and TRBJ2-5, with a weak D call TRBD2 (6 bases). TRBV5-3 belongs to the ORF category, with a function that is uncertain. The CDR3 is 14 residues long. Trimming removed 5 bases from V and 2 bases from J, with 13 bases in between.

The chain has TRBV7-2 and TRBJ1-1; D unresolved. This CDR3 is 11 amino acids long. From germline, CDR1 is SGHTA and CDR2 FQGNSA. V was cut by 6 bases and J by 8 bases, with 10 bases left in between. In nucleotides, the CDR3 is TGTGCCAGCAGTAATGGGCCCGAAGCTTTCTTT. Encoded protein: CASSNGPEAFF.

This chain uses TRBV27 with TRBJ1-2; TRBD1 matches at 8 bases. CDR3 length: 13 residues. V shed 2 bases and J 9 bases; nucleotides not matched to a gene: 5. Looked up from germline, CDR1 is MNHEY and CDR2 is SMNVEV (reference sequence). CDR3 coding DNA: TGTGCCAGCAGTTTAGGACAGGGAGTCCGCTACACCTTC. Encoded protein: CASSLGQGVRYTF.